Each of the 27 T cell receptor beta chains below was sequenced from the same sample in a study of Graves' ophthalmopathy and Graves' hyperthyroidism (dated by TCRdb to the late 2010s). Sequencing used an Illumina HiSeq 2000. For repertoire sequencing, the TCR beta CDR3 regions were amplified from RNA transcripts. The first round was an RT-PCR using HTBI primers with the Qiagen OneStep RT-PCR kit, and this first round was followed by a second-round multiplex PCR, then size selection and purification. The public reads were quality trimmed at Q25 with fastp and then assembled into clones with MiXCR by TCRdb, keeping productive beta chains. Duplicate CDR3 protein sequences are folded into a single record with the most common DNA and genes. Here the sample has 40,000 to 50,000 distinct CDR3 sequences; 50% occur a single time. The top ten clonotypes cover approximately 23% of the sample. The sample comprised peripheral blood. The receptors originated from an adult man with Graves' ophthalmopathy.

This clonotype has just one count. Without the conserved terminal phenylalanine or tryptophan, this CDR3 likely stems from a read error. The chain joins TRBV7-9 to TRBJ2-1; D is perhaps TRBD1 or TRBD2 (5 bases each). TRBJ2-7 explains the end of the DNA better; the J call may be wrong. The germline V gene has CDR1 SEHNR and CDR2 FQNEAQ (reference sequence). This CDR3 contains 15 residues. The CDR3 bases are TGTGCCAGCAGCACCTCGGACATATTTGGGGAGACGCAGTACTTA. Amino acid sequence: CASSTSDIFGETQYL.

The V gene is TRBV19, the J gene TRBJ2-7; 10 nucleotides match TRBD1. Trimming took 5 bases from V and 5 from J; bases not matched to a gene: 6. Germline values: CDR1 LNHDA, CDR2 SQIVND (reference sequence). The CDR3 spans 14 residues. The CDR3 coding sequence is TGTGCCAGTAGTCGGGGACAGGGGATGAACGAGCAGTACTTC. Its protein product is CASSRGQGMNEQYF.

The chain recombines TRBV7-9 with TRBJ1-6; 8 positions match TRBD1. Per germline, CDR1 SEHNR and CDR2 FQNEAQ (reference sequence). The trim removed 5 bases at V and 9 bases at J, leaving 12 bases unmatched. The CDR3 totals 16 residues. CDR3 amino acids: CASSVTGGGRSSPLHF. Written as DNA, the CDR3 is TGTGCCAGCAGCGTTACAGGGGGAGGAAGGAGTTCACCCCTCCACTTT.

Relative to its sample, this clonotype is medium-sized. The genes are TRBV20-1 and TRBJ2-1, with TRBD1 identical over 8 bases. This CDR3 contains 14 residues. CDR1 and CDR2 (germline): DFQATT, SNEGSKA (reference sequence). Trimming cost V 1 base and J 3 bases; bases outside gene matches: 2. CDR3 in DNA: TGCAGTGCTAGAGGGACAGGGATCTACAATGAGCAGTTCTTC. It encodes CSARGTGIYNEQFF.

This chain joins TRBV12-3 or TRBV12-4 and TRBJ1-5; no clear D gene. V was trimmed by 8 bases and J by 5 bases, leaving 13 bases between them. The CDR3 runs to 13 residues. The CDR3 coding sequence is TGTGCCAGCCGGGGTCGAGAGGATCAGCCCCAGCATTTT. Its translation: CASRGREDQPQHF.

The chain links TRBV7-8 to TRBJ1-1; D remains unclear. This CDR3 has 15 residues. The V gene's germline CDR1 is SGHVS and CDR2 FQNEAQ. The V gene lost 6 bases and the J gene lost 5 bases, with 19 bases spanning the gap. CDR3 sequence (DNA): TGTGCCAGCAGTTCACTTACGGGGTATCGGACTGAAGCTTTCTTT. It specifies CASSSLTGYRTEAFF.

Remarks on this clonotype: A junction end diverges from the germline sequence, so it may reflect a read error. CDR3 residues: CASSSAASYNEQSF. The DNA for the CDR3 is TGCGCCAGCAGCTCAGCGGCCAGCTACAATGAGCAGTCCTTC. The rearrangement links TRBV5-1 to TRBJ2-1; possible D gene TRBD2, 5 bases. The CDR3 covers 14 residues. Germline V gives CDR1 SGHRS, CDR2 YFSETQ.

The J gene is TRBJ1-2, the V gene TRBV19, with a tentative D call TRBD1 (6 bases). The CDR3 is 14 residues long. Germline values: CDR1 LNHDA, CDR2 SQIVND (reference sequence). Trimming removed 3 bases from V and 6 bases from J, with 14 bases in between. CDR3 nucleotide sequence: TGTGCCAGTAGTATCGGAACTGCAGGGGATGGCTACACCTTC. This encodes CASSIGTAGDGYTF.

In the case of this clonotype: Because it lacks the conserved phenylalanine or tryptophan at the end, this CDR3 is likely a read error. The DNA is left out, because the CDR3 cannot be placed on it with certainty; the CDR3 is given as TCRdb lists it. The chain employs TRBV7-9 and TRBJ2-3; TRBD2, as called in the table, went unchecked against the DNA. Counting both end residues, the CDR3 totals 13 amino acids. Germline V gives CDR1 SEHNR, CDR2 FQNEAQ (reference sequence). The CDR3 here is CASSSAQDDKPEC.

This clonotype was recorded at least ten times. The rearrangement links TRBV7-8 to TRBJ1-1; no clear D. Germline V gene sequence: CDR1 SGHVS, CDR2 FQNEAQ. CDR3 length: 13 residues. The ends were cut back, 7 bases at V and 0 bases at J, with 9 bases in the middle. The CDR3 loop reads CASISSLNTEAFF. CDR3 DNA: TGTGCCAGCATCTCAAGTCTGAACACTGAAGCTTTCTTT. The whole variable domain, filled in from reference TRBV7-8 and TRBJ1-1, reads GAGVSQSPRYKVAKRGQDVALRCDPISGHVSLFWYQQALGQGPEFLTYFQNEAQLDKSGLPSDRFFAERPEGSVSTLKIQRTQQEDSAVYLCASISSLNTEAFFGQGTRLTVV.

This clonotype was observed at least ten times. The V gene is TRBV7-8, the J gene TRBJ2-5; the match to TRBD1 covers 10 bases. CDR1 is SGHVS, CDR2 FQNEAQ, per germline. The CDR3 has 13 residues. The V segment lost 4 bases and the J segment 4 bases; nucleotides outside the gene matches: 0. The CDR3 sequence is CASSWTGGETQYF. CDR3 nucleotide sequence: TGTGCCAGCAGCTGGACAGGGGGAGAGACCCAGTACTTC. Looking up the rest from reference TRBV7-8 and TRBJ2-5 gives the full variable domain: GAGVSQSPRYKVAKRGQDVALRCDPISGHVSLFWYQQALGQGPEFLTYFQNEAQLDKSGLPSDRFFAERPEGSVSTLKIQRTQQEDSAVYLCASSWTGGETQYFGPGTRLLVL.

The rearrangement uses TRBV24-1 and TRBJ1-1, with D possibly TRBD1 on 5 matching bases. V gave up 0 bases and J gave up 4 bases, with 8 bases separating them. Germline V lookup: CDR1 KGHDR, CDR2 SFDVKD. This CDR3 has 14 residues. CDR3 coding DNA: TGTGCCACCAGTGATTTGGGGGCTGGCACTGAAGCTTTCTTT. Translating it yields CATSDLGAGTEAFF.

The genes are TRBV20-1 and TRBJ2-3, with TRBD2 matching 9 bases. Per the germline V gene, CDR1 is DFQATT and CDR2 is SNEGSKA (reference sequence). With V trimmed by 0 bases and J by 7 bases, 8 bases remained unmatched. CDR3 length: 15 residues. Here the CDR3 DNA reads TGCAGTGCTAGAGATGCGAAGCGGGGGGCACATACGCAGTATTTT. Translated: CSARDAKRGAHTQYF.

This clonotype was found many times. Here the CDR3 DNA reads TGTGCCAGCAGTCCAGGTTCTGATGAGCAGTTCTTC. Translation gives CASSPGSDEQFF. V gene TRBV2 combines with J gene TRBJ2-1, with unresolved D. The germline gives CDR1 SNHLY, CDR2 FYNNEI. The CDR3 spans 12 residues. The germline V and J ends were trimmed by 5 bases and 8 bases, with 10 bases remaining between them.

Many counts were recorded for this clonotype. The chain couples TRBV6-2 or TRBV6-3 to TRBJ1-4; D is uncertain. The CDR3 is 15 residues long. V lost 2 bases to trimming and J lost 8 bases, with 15 bases between them. The V gene's germline CDR1 is MNHEY and CDR2 SVGEGT. The CDR3 DNA follows: TGTGCCAGCAGTTACACCAACGCGGCCTGGGAAAAACTGTTTTTT. Its protein is CASSYTNAAWEKLFF.

The chain is built from TRBV5-1 and TRBJ1-2, with 12 bases matching TRBD1. There are 14 residues in the CDR3. Germline V gene sequence: CDR1 SGHRS, CDR2 YFSETQ. V lost 4 bases and J lost 7; bases outside the gene matches: 5. The DNA of the CDR3 is TGCGCCAGCAGCGGGGGGACAGGGGGCGGTGGCTACACCTTC. It codes for CASSGGTGGGGYTF.

The chain joins TRBV10-3 to TRBJ1-2, with D unclear. V was pared by 3 bases and J by 5 bases, with 7 bases between. The CDR3 spans 12 residues. CDR1 is ENHRY, CDR2 SYGVKD, per germline. Here the CDR3 DNA reads TGTGCCATCAGTGACCGTCCATATGGCTACACCTTC. Amino acid sequence: CAISDRPYGYTF.

This clonotype appeared many times. CDR3 nucleotides: TGTGCCAGTGGAGAGGGAAGCGGAGACTACAATGAGCAGTTCTTC. Translating gives CASGEGSGDYNEQFF. This chain links TRBV2 with TRBJ2-1; TRBD2 is a possible D gene (5 bases). Germline V gene sequence: CDR1 SNHLY, CDR2 FYNNEI. Trimming shortened V by 9 bases and J by 3 bases, and 18 bases separated the two germline ends. The CDR3 runs 15 residues.

This chain connects TRBV13 to TRBJ2-3, with a tentative D call TRBD1 (5 bases). CDR1 and CDR2 (germline): PRHDT, FYEKMQ (reference sequence). This CDR3 is built from 14 residues. With 4 bases removed from V and 4 bases from J, the gap between germline ends came to 12 bases. The CDR3 spells CASSSGSRADTQYF. CDR3 DNA: TGTGCCAGCAGCTCCGGTTCCAGGGCAGATACGCAGTATTTT. Looking up the rest from reference TRBV13 and TRBJ2-3 gives the full variable domain: AAGVIQSPRHLIKEKRETATLKCYPIPRHDTVYWYQQGPGQDPQFLISFYEKMQSDKGSIPDRFSAQQFSDYHSELNMSSLELGDSALYFCASSSGSRADTQYFGPGTRLTVL.

This clonotype was seen repeatedly, ten times or more. The chain is built from TRBV6-6 and TRBJ1-6; TRBD1 matches 7 bases. The J segment lost 4 bases and the V segment lost 7 bases, leaving 16 bases of the junction unmatched. The CDR3 runs 18 residues. Germline loops: CDR1 MNHNY, CDR2 SVGAGI (reference sequence). The chain's CDR3 is CASNTRDSPLKYNSPLHF. The CDR3, as DNA: TGTGCCAGCAATACCCGGGACAGCCCGCTCAAATATAATTCACCCCTCCACTTT.

This clonotype showed up just a few times. Likely a read error: the CDR3 ends without its conserved phenylalanine or tryptophan. The J gene is TRBJ2-1, the V gene TRBV20-1, with 8 bases aligning to TRBD1. Germline V gene lookup returns CDR1 DFQATT and CDR2 SNEGSKA (reference sequence). Trimming cost V 6 bases and J 3 bases; bases outside gene matches: 10. This CDR3 is 15 amino acids long. CDR3 sequence reads: CSASLQGAHYNEQFL. The CDR3 DNA reads as TGCAGTGCGTCCCTCCAGGGGGCCCACTACAATGAGCAGTTCCTC.

This clonotype is a singleton in its sample. J is TRBJ2-6 and V is TRBV14; D possibly corresponds to TRBD1 (5 bases). V shed 3 bases and J shed 0 bases, with 15 bases lying between them. In germline, CDR1 is SGHDN, CDR2 FVKESK. This CDR3 has 18 residues. The DNA of the CDR3 is TGTGCCAGCAGCCAGGAGAGGCAGGGCCTCTCTGGGGCCAACGTCCTGACTTTC. This codes for CASSQERQGLSGANVLTF. The full variable domain, with the rest looked up from reference TRBV14 and TRBJ2-6, is EAGVTQFPSHSVIEKGQTVTLRCDPISGHDNLYWYRRVMGKEIKFLLHFVKESKQDESGMPNNRFLAERTGGTYSTLKVQPAELEDSGVYFCASSQERQGLSGANVLTFGAGSRLTVL.

The chain joins TRBV19 to TRBJ1-1; a possible D gene is TRBD1 (5 bases). This CDR3 is built from 12 residues. CDR1 is LNHDA, CDR2 SQIVND, per germline (reference sequence). CDR3 in DNA: TGTGCTAGAGATATAGTGGGGGGACAAGCTTTCTTT. Its translation: CARDIVGGQAFF.

This chain links TRBV19 with TRBJ2-7; tentative D call: TRBD1 (6 bases). The V and J ends lost 3 bases and 6 bases respectively, with 15 bases between them. The CDR3 extends over 14 amino acids. Germline CDR1 reads LNHDA; CDR2 reads SQIVND (reference sequence). The CDR3 region is CASSIDGAGVEQYF. The CDR3 nucleotides are TGTGCCAGTAGTATTGATGGAGCAGGGGTCGAGCAGTACTTC.

J is TRBJ2-1 and V is TRBV20-1; 8 bases fit TRBD1. V lost 6 bases, J lost 4 bases, and 8 bases stayed unmatched. The length of the CDR3 is 14 residues. CDR1 DFQATT and CDR2 SNEGSKA come from the germline V gene (reference sequence). DNA for the CDR3: TGCAGTGCGACCAGGGGGCGCGGATACAATGAGCAGTTCTTC. Protein: CSATRGRGYNEQFF.

This clonotype was observed many times. The rearrangement uses TRBV6-6 and TRBJ2-5; D ambiguous. The V gene lost 0 bases and the J gene lost 5 bases, with 4 bases spanning the gap. This CDR3 contains 12 residues. Germline CDR1 and CDR2: MNHNY and SVGAGI (reference sequence). The CDR3, as DNA: TGTGCCAGCAGTTACTCGAGTGAGACCCAGTACTTC. Encoded protein: CASSYSSETQYF.

In its sample, this clonotype was seen many times. This chain uses TRBV6-5 with TRBJ2-7, with 7 bases aligning to TRBD1. This CDR3 spans 13 amino acids. CDR1 and CDR2 (germline): MNHEY, SVGAGI. J lost 6 bases, V lost 5 bases, and 7 bases had no gene match. The CDR3 coding sequence is TGTGCCAGCAGTCCCACAGGGGTAATCGAGCAGTACTTC. The encoded protein is CASSPTGVIEQYF.